This TCR beta chain was sequenced during a study of T-cell memory formation after mild COVID-19. In the study overall: TCR clusters showed largely donor specificity.

Study findings and constraints: Memory from before infection featured some responding clones, which suggests cross-reactive memory joined. Clones that shrank (day 15 to 85) were balanced CD4/CD8, whereas later expanders leaned CD4+.

cDNA libraries for TCR alpha and TCR beta, carrying sample barcodes and UMIs, came from 5'RACE with constant-segment primers. A single record per CDR3 protein comes from TCRdb applying MiXCR to the 5' RACE reads. In the table there are fewer than 350,000 distinct CDR3 sequences, under 8.5% of which are singletons. This clonotype occurred a few times. Antigen specificity is unknown. This CDR3 has 16 residues. The ends lost 3 bases at V and 1 base at J; junction bases unmatched: 10. Germline V CDR1 and CDR2: SGHRS, YFSETQ. The specimen was PBMCs or a T cell subset sorted from them (not recorded which). The origin of this receptor is a man younger than 30 who had mild COVID-19 (a few samples of this study predate the infection). Cell type and time point are not known. The V call is TRBV5-1, the J call TRBJ2-7; 7 nucleotides match TRBD1. Written as DNA, the CDR3 is TGCGCCAGCAGCTCGGAACCGGGACAGAAGTCCTACGAGCAGTACTTC. Its translation: CASSSEPGQKSYEQYF.